The next 4 T cell receptor beta chains were all read from a single sample in a study of blood T cell repertoires in COVID-19. Data came from immunoSEQ multiplex PCR; TCRdb stores just in-frame clones and leaves some out. Altogether hundreds of thousands of clones are present, around 88% being singletons, with the ten largest covering 5.5% to 7%. Specimen: peripheral blood. Receptors originate from a woman under 40 who had recovered from COVID-19.

The chain recombines TRBV30 with TRBJ1-6; D remains ambiguous. Per the germline V gene, CDR1 is GTSNPN and CDR2 is SVGIG (reference sequence). The V end was cut by 3 bases, the J end by 7 bases, with 19 bases between. The CDR3 has 16 amino acids. The CDR3 DNA sequence: TGTGCCTGGAGCCGATCCGGGAGCAGCGTGAATTCACCCCTCCACTTT. Its protein is CAWSRSGSSVNSPLHF.

The chain carries TRBV10-3 and TRBJ1-2; 7 nucleotides agree with TRBD1. V shed 8 bases, J shed 8 bases, and the junction held 14 bases outside the gene matches. The germline CDR1 and CDR2 sequences are ENHRY and SYGVKD. The CDR3 is made up of 14 amino acids. The CDR3 DNA reads TGTGCCATCTCGGGCGACAAGGGGGCGGAAGGCTACACCTTC. This gives the protein CAISGDKGAEGYTF.

The chain employs TRBV28 and TRBJ2-7; possible D gene TRBD1, 6 bases. Germline lookup yields CDR1 MDHEN and CDR2 SYDVKM. The CDR3 spans 15 residues. V was trimmed by 2 bases and J by 4 bases, leaving 15 bases between them. The CDR3 DNA reads TGTGCCAGCAGTTTACCTGCGACAGGCTCTTACGAGCAGTACTTC. It yields the protein CASSLPATGSYEQYF.

The chain combines TRBV6-1 with TRBJ1-4, with D possibly TRBD1 on 5 matching bases. Trimming stripped 2 bases from V and 6 bases from J, with 10 bases between. Germline V gene data show CDR1 as MNHNS and CDR2 as SASEGT. This CDR3 has 14 amino acids. The CDR3 bases are TGTGCCAGCAGTGAATCGGAGACAGATGAAAAACTGTTTTTT. Amino acid sequence: CASSESETDEKLFF.